This T cell receptor beta chain is from a study of cytomegalovirus exposure and HLA in healthy donors. Study conclusions and caveats: Analysis performed later showed TCR beta chains linked to HLA being more clonally expanded than equally common others.

Primers for the PCR totalled 60 Vbeta and 13 Jbeta. The assay was immunoSEQ multiplex PCR, and TCRdb's table has in-frame clones only and misses some. This sample has roughly 190,000 clones, with approximately 80% found just once. Points on this clone: The antigen is unknown.

Sequenced material: PBMCs. The TCR originated in a woman between 45 and 60 years old in good health and CMV-seronegative.

CDR3 in amino acids: CASSLKDTQYF. CDR3 sequence (DNA): TGTGCCAGCAGTCTAAAAGATACGCAGTATTTT. The chain carries TRBV28 and TRBJ2-3; D not certain. V was cut by 5 bases and J by 5 bases, with 5 bases left in between. The CDR3 has 11 amino acids. Germline CDR1 MDHEN, CDR2 SYDVKM.